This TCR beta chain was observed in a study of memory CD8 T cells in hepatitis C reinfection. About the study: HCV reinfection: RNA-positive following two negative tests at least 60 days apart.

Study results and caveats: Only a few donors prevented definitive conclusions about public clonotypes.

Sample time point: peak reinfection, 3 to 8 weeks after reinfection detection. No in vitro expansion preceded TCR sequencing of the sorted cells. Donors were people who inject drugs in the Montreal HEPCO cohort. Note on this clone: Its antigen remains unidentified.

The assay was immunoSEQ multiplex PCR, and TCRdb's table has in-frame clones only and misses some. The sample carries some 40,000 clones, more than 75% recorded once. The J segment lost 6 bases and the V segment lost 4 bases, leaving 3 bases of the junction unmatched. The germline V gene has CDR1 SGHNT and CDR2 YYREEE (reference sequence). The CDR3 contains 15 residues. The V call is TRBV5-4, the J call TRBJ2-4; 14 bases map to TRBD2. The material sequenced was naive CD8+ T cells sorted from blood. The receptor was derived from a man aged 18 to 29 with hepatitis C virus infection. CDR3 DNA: TGTGCCAGCAGCCCGGGGACTAGCGGGGGAAACATTCAGTACTTC. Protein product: CASSPGTSGGNIQYF.